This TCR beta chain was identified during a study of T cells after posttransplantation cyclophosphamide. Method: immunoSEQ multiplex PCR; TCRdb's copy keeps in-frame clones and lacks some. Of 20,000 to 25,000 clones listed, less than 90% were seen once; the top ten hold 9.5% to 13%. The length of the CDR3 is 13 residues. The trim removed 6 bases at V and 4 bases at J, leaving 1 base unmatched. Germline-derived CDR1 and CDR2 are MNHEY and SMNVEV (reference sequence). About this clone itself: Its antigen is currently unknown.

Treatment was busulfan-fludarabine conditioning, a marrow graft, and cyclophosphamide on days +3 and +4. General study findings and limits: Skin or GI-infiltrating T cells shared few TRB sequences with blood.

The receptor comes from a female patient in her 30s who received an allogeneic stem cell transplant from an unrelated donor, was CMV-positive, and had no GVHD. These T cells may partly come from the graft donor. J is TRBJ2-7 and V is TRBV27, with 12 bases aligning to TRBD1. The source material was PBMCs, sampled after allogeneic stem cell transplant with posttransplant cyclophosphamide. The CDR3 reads CASRGQGAYEQYF. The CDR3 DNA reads TGTGCCAGCAGGGGACAGGGGGCTTACGAGCAGTACTTC.